This note documents a single TCR beta chain sequence. Methods used by the authors: Researchers report that nucleated cell counts were estimated from reference gene primer amplification. Here immunoSEQ multiplex PCR was the method, and the copy in TCRdb shows in-frame clones only, minus some. The DNA was the basis for D and trimming; V, J and clone size are from that table. In the table there are approximately 220,000 clones, around 84% of which are singletons. This entry belongs to a study of blood T cell repertoires in COVID-19. Turning to the study itself: Specimens from acute and convalescent COVID-19 originated in the United States, Italy and Spain. From T cells, B-cell-depleted T cells, or PBMCs came the material, which was cDNA or gDNA.

The CDR3 spans 16 residues. The germline gives CDR1 SGHRS, CDR2 YFSETQ. Unmatched junction bases numbered 4, after V lost 0 bases and J lost 1 base. The chain couples TRBV5-1 to TRBJ2-1; 7 positions agree with TRBD2. The sequencing sample was made of peripheral blood. This TCR was sampled from an older woman who had recovered from COVID-19. The CDR3 bases are TGCGCCAGCAGCTTGGAGGGCGGGGGTTCCTACAATGAGCAGTTCTTC. As protein: CASSLEGGGSYNEQFF.